This is a list of T cell receptor beta chains from one sample in a study of Ad26.COV2.S vaccination and SARS-CoV-2 variants. Generated by immunoSEQ multiplex PCR, the TCRdb table keeps only in-frame clones and is missing some. The table shows some 410,000 clones, with around 93% occurring only once. The material sequenced was peripheral blood, taken in a trial of Ad26.COV2.S vaccine versus placebo. Receptors originate from a person between 18 and 65 years old who received the Ad26.COV2.S COVID-19 vaccine or a placebo. CDR3s include the opening cysteine and the closing phenylalanine or tryptophan. D genes are given only for firm matches. Clone size appears in some rows only: once, few, many, or a class for an expanded clone.

D gene	V gene	J gene	clone size	CDR3 length	CDR3 protein	CDR3 DNA
TRBD2	TRBV6-1	TRBJ2-5	NA	15	CASSDYHSGVETQYF	TGTGCCAGCAGTGATTATCATAGCGGGGTAGAGACCCAGTACTTC
NA	TRBV11-3	TRBJ2-2	once	11	CASRGTGELFF	TGTGCCAGCAGGGGGACCGGGGAGCTGTTTTTT
NA	TRBV6-1	TRBJ2-5	NA	14	CASSEGFLGETQYF	TGTGCCAGCAGTGAAGGGTTTTTGGGGGAGACCCAGTACTTC
NA	TRBV5-4	TRBJ1-3	NA	15	CASSLGTPSGNTIYF	TGTGCCAGCAGCTTGGGGACACCCTCTGGAAACACCATATATTTT
NA	TRBV19	TRBJ1-3	NA	14	CASSMVFSGNTIYF	TGTGCCAGTAGTATGGTCTTCTCTGGAAACACCATATATTTT
NA	TRBV10-2	TRBJ1-1	NA	13	CASSESINTEAFF	TGCGCCAGCAGTGAGTCGATAAACACTGAAGCTTTCTTT
TRBD2	TRBV5-4	TRBJ2-1	NA	16	CASSLGLAGAMGEQFF	TGTGCCAGCAGCCTGGGACTAGCGGGGGCCATGGGTGAGCAGTTCTTC
NA	TRBV27	TRBJ1-1	NA	15	CASSFGGLGNTEAFF	TGTGCCAGCAGTTTTGGGGGGCTGGGCAACACTGAAGCTTTCTTT
TRBD2	TRBV7-2	TRBJ2-1	NA	18	CASSPTQGLAGGQGEQFF	TGTGCCAGCAGCCCCACCCAGGGACTAGCGGGGGGGCAGGGTGAGCAGTTCTTC
NA	TRBV19	TRBJ2-7	NA	13	CASSPQLVAEQYF	TGTGCCAGTAGTCCGCAGCTCGTAGCCGAGCAGTACTTC
NA	TRBV5-1	TRBJ1-4	NA	15	CASSVMAHGNEKLFF	TGCGCCAGCAGCGTGATGGCGCATGGTAATGAAAAACTGTTTTTT